Here is one TCR beta chain with its context. Its antigen remains unknown. At the DNA level, this CDR3 is encoded by other sequences in the same sample as well. This entry is derived from a study of shared clonotypes between healthy human individuals. About the study: Plates per donor: three CD4 naive, three CD4 memory, two CD8 naive, one CD8 memory.

CDR3 length: 12 residues. CDR1 and CDR2 (germline): MDHEN, SYDVKM. The germline V and J ends were trimmed by 5 bases and 5 bases, with 8 bases remaining between them. Naive CD8 cells were CD45RO-negative, positively selected for CCR7, excluding terminally differentiated effector memory CD45RA+ cells. Whole-study findings and limits: The genetic and exposure-history diversity represented was limited by few donors.

Original handling: Filtering differed because ImmunoSEQ produced junction-only sequences that carried no quality scores. The repertoire was sequenced with immunoSEQ multiplex PCR; TCRdb's copy has only in-frame clones and lacks some. The DNA gave D and trimming, while V, J and clone size come from that table. This sample has about 2,100,000 clones, with just over 90% found just once. The gene calls are TRBV28 and TRBJ2-3; TRBD2 might be the D (5 bases). This sequence was found in a man younger than 35 in good health. Some clones in this sample may be carry-over from other donors' samples. The sample consisted of naive CD8+ T cells from PBMCs. In nucleotides, the CDR3 is TGTGCCAGCAGTCTGGGGAGAGATACGCAGTATTTT. Translated, it gives CASSLGRDTQYF.